The subject of this entry is one TCR beta chain. This entry belongs to a study of T cell changes during pregnancy in multiple sclerosis. The repertoire was sequenced with immunoSEQ multiplex PCR; TCRdb's copy has only in-frame clones and lacks some. The table has approximately 57,000 clones, 91% seen once; the top ten hold about 3.8%. The origin of this receptor is a female donor in good health, enrolled as a control in a pregnancy study. The specimen was peripheral blood, collected after pregnancy.

CDR3 DNA sequence: TGTGCCAGCAGCGTAGCGGGACAAGAGACCCAGTACTTC. This gives the protein CASSVAGQETQYF. The chain uses TRBV9 and TRBJ2-5; maybe TRBD2 (5 bases). The CDR3 covers 13 residues. Trimming took 0 bases from V and 2 from J, leaving 5 bases between them. Looked up from germline, CDR1 is SGDLS and CDR2 is YYNGEE.